The 18 T cell receptor beta chains below all came from one sample that was sequenced in a study of blood T cells in healthy people across ages. For the second PCR, which ran for about 6 to 11 cycles, a sample-barcoded 5' primer and a J-beta primer mix were used. TCRdb re-called the 5' RACE reads through MiXCR, storing one row per CDR3 protein. The table includes about 800,000 distinct CDR3 sequences, about three fifths detected once. Sequenced input: blood. These TCRs come from a man aged 30 to 39 in good health.

V gene TRBV4-1 combines with J gene TRBJ2-1, with D uncertain. Trimming removed 0 bases from V and 12 bases from J, with 9 bases in between. The CDR3 sequence is 12 residues long. Per the germline V gene, CDR1 is MGHRA and CDR2 is YSYEKL. The CDR3 DNA reads TGCGCCAGCAGCCAAGATAGCATGGGGCAGTTCTTC. It specifies CASSQDSMGQFF.

The J gene is TRBJ2-7, the V gene TRBV15; 11 nucleotides agree with TRBD2. The last part of the DNA fits TRBJ2-5 better; the J call may be wrong. The CDR3 loop spans 15 amino acids. The germline V gene has CDR1 LNHNV and CDR2 YYDKDF (reference sequence). Here the CDR3 reads CATSLHSGRGETQYF. DNA for the CDR3: TGTGCCACCAGCCTGCATAGCGGGAGGGGAGAGACCCAGTACTTC.

The chain is built from TRBV10-3 and TRBJ2-6; 10 positions match TRBD1. Germline V CDR1 and CDR2: ENHRY, SYGVKD. This CDR3 contains 17 residues. With V trimmed by 5 bases and J by 4 bases, 8 bases remained unmatched. The CDR3 DNA sequence: TGTGCCATCAGTAGATCGGGACAGGGGCAAGGGGCCAACGTCCTGACTTTC. It specifies CAISRSGQGQGANVLTF.

The chain employs TRBV5-1 and TRBJ2-1, with D perhaps matching TRBD1 (5 bases). V lost 0 bases to trimming and J lost 7 bases, with 17 bases between them. CDR1 SGHRS and CDR2 YFSETQ come from the germline V gene. The CDR3 has 16 amino acids. The CDR3 DNA is TGCGCCAGCAGCTTGGGATCAGGGAACGCCGGTAATGAGCAGTTCTTC. Amino acid sequence: CASSLGSGNAGNEQFF.

V is TRBV7-2 and J is TRBJ2-1, with D hard to call. CDR1 and CDR2 (germline): SGHTA, FQGNSA. The V gene lost 1 base and the J gene lost 0 bases, with 10 bases spanning the gap. This CDR3 contains 16 residues. CDR3 coding DNA: TGTGCCAGCAGCTTAGAAGGAACGACCTCCTACAATGAGCAGTTCTTC. This gives the protein CASSLEGTTSYNEQFF.

This clonotype was detected ten times or more. This chain links TRBV12-3 or TRBV12-4 with TRBJ2-5; 7 bases line up with TRBD1. V lost 3 bases and J lost 2; bases outside the gene matches: 3. This CDR3 is 14 amino acids long. The CDR3 protein is CASSFRTGQETQYF. CDR3 in DNA: TGTGCCAGCAGTTTCCGGACAGGACAAGAGACCCAGTACTTC.

The chain joins TRBV5-1 to TRBJ1-1; D gene unclear. V was shortened by 0 bases and J by 5 bases, with 11 bases between the two germline ends. Per germline, CDR1 SGHRS and CDR2 YFSETQ. This CDR3 is 14 amino acids long. Here the CDR3 reads CASSLESSRTEAFF. In DNA form, the CDR3 reads TGCGCCAGCAGCTTGGAGTCGAGTCGGACTGAAGCTTTCTTT.

The CDR3 loop reads CAISSIGQGSNTEAFF. The CDR3 DNA follows: TGTGCCATCAGCAGTATCGGACAGGGGTCCAACACTGAAGCTTTCTTT. The rearrangement uses TRBV10-3 and TRBJ1-1, with TRBD1 matching over 9 bases. Trimming at V came to 6 bases and at J to 2 bases, leaving 10 bases not matched to a gene. Germline CDR1 and CDR2: ENHRY and SYGVKD. The length of the CDR3 is 16 residues.

The V and J genes are TRBV20-1 and TRBJ2-5, with TRBD1 matching 9 bases. TRBJ2-7 explains the end of the DNA better; the J call may be wrong. Germline V gives CDR1 DFQATT, CDR2 SNEGSKA (reference sequence). The CDR3 consists of 14 residues. CDR3 sequence (DNA): TGCAGTGCTACACCGGGACAGGGAATGCACGAGCAGTACTTC. As protein: CSATPGQGMHEQYF.

The chain uses TRBV10-3 and TRBJ1-1; possibly TRBD1 for D (5 bases). CDR1 and CDR2 (germline): ENHRY, SYGVKD. V was pared by 6 bases and J by 0 bases, with 11 bases between. The CDR3 length is 14 residues. The CDR3 protein is CAISDIQVNTEAFF. The DNA for the CDR3 is TGTGCCATCAGCGATATACAGGTGAACACTGAAGCTTTCTTT.

The chain couples TRBV7-2 to TRBJ2-3, with D possibly matching TRBD1 (7 bases). The length of the CDR3 is 14 residues. Trimming stripped 5 bases from V and 4 bases from J, with 13 bases between. CDR1 and CDR2 from the germline V gene are SGHTA and FQGNSA. CDR3 region: CASSTGDRSDTQYF. The CDR3 coding sequence is TGTGCCAGCAGCACGGGGGACAGATCAGATACGCAGTATTTT.

In its sample, this clonotype was seen a few times. CDR3 amino acids: CASSYDPGLGPYQETQYF. CDR3 DNA: TGTGCCAGCAGTTACGACCCCGGACTAGGGCCGTACCAAGAGACCCAGTACTTC. The chain joins TRBV6-2 or TRBV6-3 to TRBJ2-5; 7 bases are shared with TRBD2. The CDR3 is 18 residues long. Germline values: CDR1 MNHEY, CDR2 SVGEGT. V was clipped by 2 bases and J by 0 bases; unmatched bases: 12.

This clonotype was seen more than once but under ten times. The CDR3 protein is CSARTGGFSEQYF. As DNA, the CDR3 is TGCAGTGCTAGGACAGGGGGCTTTAGCGAGCAGTACTTC. The rearrangement uses TRBV20-1 and TRBJ2-7; 10 nucleotides match TRBD1. Germline V gene lookup returns CDR1 DFQATT and CDR2 SNEGSKA (reference sequence). The CDR3 is 13 amino acids. V lost 3 bases and J lost 6; bases outside the gene matches: 5.

With regard to this clonotype: The conserved closing phenylalanine or tryptophan is absent in this CDR3, likely reflecting a read error. CDR3 region: CASMSILAGETQYV. As DNA, the CDR3 is TGTGCCAGCATGTCCATATTGGCTGGGGAGACCCAGTACGTC. The rearrangement links TRBV25-1 to TRBJ2-5, with D hard to call. The V gene lost 7 bases and the J gene lost 5 bases, with 17 bases spanning the gap. This CDR3 is built from 14 residues. The germline V gene has CDR1 MGHDK and CDR2 SYGVNS.

The rearrangement links TRBV20-1 to TRBJ2-3, with TRBD2 matching over 7 bases. The CDR3 loop spans 14 amino acids. Germline trimming cut 6 bases from V and 2 bases from J; bases unmatched to any gene: 8. CDR1 and CDR2 (germline): DFQATT, SNEGSKA (reference sequence). Here the CDR3 reads CSATSKGFTDTQYF. The CDR3 DNA follows: TGCAGTGCGACTAGCAAGGGGTTCACAGATACGCAGTATTTT.

This sequence joins TRBV7-2 and TRBJ2-6, with D uncertain. CDR3 length: 15 amino acids. V shed 6 bases and J shed 1 base, with 10 bases lying between them. Germline assignment: CDR1 SGHTA and CDR2 FQGNSA. The CDR3 sequence is CASSLWVSGANVLTF. For the CDR3, the DNA is TGTGCCAGCAGTCTATGGGTGTCTGGGGCCAACGTCCTGACTTTC.

This clonotype was observed a few times. The chain joins TRBV7-2 to TRBJ2-7; 12 positions match TRBD2. With V trimmed by 5 bases and J by 7 bases, 9 bases remained unmatched. This CDR3 is 15 amino acids long. From germline, CDR1 is SGHTA and CDR2 FQGNSA. CDR3 DNA sequence: TGTGCCAGCAGCCTCCGGACTAGCGGGGACGGGGAGCAGTACTTC. Translated, it gives CASSLRTSGDGEQYF.

This clonotype was detected ten times or more. This sequence joins TRBV18 and TRBJ2-7; TRBD2 might be the D (5 bases). CDR1 is KGHSH and CDR2 is LQKENI in the germline V gene. V dropped 8 bases and J dropped 0 bases, with 11 bases sitting between them. CDR3 length equals 13 residues. The CDR3 is CASSPTSSYEQYF. DNA for the CDR3: TGTGCCAGCAGCCCCACTAGCTCCTACGAGCAGTACTTC. Based on the CDR3 plus reference TRBV18 and TRBJ2-7, the full variable domain is NAGVMQNPRHLVRRRGQEARLRCSPMKGHSHVYWYRQLPEEGLKFMVYLQKENIIDESGMPKERFSAEFPKEGPSILRIQQVVRGDSAAYFCASSPTSSYEQYFGPGTRLTVT.